The rows below give T cell receptor beta chains drawn from one sample of a study of blood T cells in healthy people across ages. Each CDR3 protein is one row after TCRdb ran MiXCR on the 5' RACE reads. The sample carries under 850,000 distinct CDR3 sequences, about 37% recorded once. The specimen sequenced was blood. These receptor sequences come from a man aged 18 to 30 in good health. CDR3s include the opening cysteine and the closing phenylalanine or tryptophan. The D gene is left open where the match is weak. Clone size is given for some rows only: seen once, a few or many times, or a class if the clone is expanded.

-	TRBV7-8	-	TRBJ2-3	CASRYLGGTDTQYF	TGTGCCAGCAGGTACCTTGGTGGCACAGATACGCAGTATTTT
TRBD2	TRBV6-5	-	TRBJ2-7	CASSYLGTSSSPYF	TGTGCCAGCAGTTATCTGGGGACTAGTTCCTCCCCGTACTTC
-	TRBV4-2	few	TRBJ2-7	CASSQDLSSGLEQYF	TGTGCCAGCAGCCAAGATCTCAGTTCCGGGCTGGAGCAGTACTTC
-	TRBV12-3/TRBV12-4	-	TRBJ1-2	CASSLRGTPSYGYTF	TGTGCCAGCAGTTTAAGGGGAACCCCCTCCTATGGCTACACCTTC
-	TRBV20-1	-	TRBJ2-2	CSASPGHSNTGELFF	TGCAGTGCGTCTCCGGGACACTCGAACACCGGGGAGCTGTTTTTT
TRBD1	TRBV6-5	-	TRBJ2-7	CASNPQGADGRYERYF	TGTGCCAGCAACCCCCAGGGGGCAGACGGAAGGTACGAGCGGTACTTC
-	TRBV6-5	-	TRBJ2-1	CASTFSGGPYNEQFF	TGTGCCAGCACTTTCTCTGGGGGGCCGTACAATGAGCAGTTCTTC
-	TRBV7-2	few	TRBJ1-6	CASSLEARENSPLHF	TGTGCCAGCAGCTTAGAGGCCAGGGAGAATTCACCCCTCCACTTT
-	TRBV20-1	few	TRBJ2-1	CSARDRNEQFF	TGCAGTGCTAGAGATCGCAATGAGCAGTTCTTC
TRBD1	TRBV12-3/TRBV12-4	many	TRBJ1-2	CASSPGDRGDYGYTF	TGTGCCAGCAGTCCCGGGGACAGGGGCGACTATGGCTACACCTTC
TRBD2	TRBV6-5	-	TRBJ2-7	CASSTDPGLAGTEQYF	TGTGCCAGCAGCACCGACCCCGGACTAGCGGGGACCGAGCAGTACTTC
-	TRBV6-6	few	TRBJ2-5	CASIKGLNQETQYF	TGTGCCAGCATTAAAGGACTGAACCAAGAGACCCAGTACTTC
TRBD1	TRBV7-2	-	TRBJ1-6	CASSLMTGAANSPLHF	TGTGCCAGCAGCTTAATGACAGGGGCCGCTAATTCACCCCTCCACTTT
TRBD2	TRBV10-3	few	TRBJ2-2	CAIRTSGDLNTGELFF	TGTGCCATCAGGACTAGCGGGGACCTTAACACCGGGGAGCTGTTTTTT
-	TRBV20-1	-	TRBJ1-1	CSAREPGTEAFF	TGCAGTGCTAGAGAACCAGGAACCGAAGCTTTCTTT
-	TRBV12-3/TRBV12-4	many	TRBJ1-1	CASSPTGNTEAFF	TGTGCCAGCAGTCCGACAGGGAACACTGAAGCTTTCTTT
-	TRBV6-2/TRBV6-3	-	TRBJ2-1	CASSPPHPSGDVQFF	TGTGCCAGCAGCCCGCCCCATCCGTCGGGGGATGTGCAGTTCTTC
TRBD1	TRBV10-3	-	TRBJ1-2	CAISRDRGTSYGYTF	TGTGCCATCAGCCGGGACAGGGGAACTTCCTATGGCTACACCTTC
TRBD1	TRBV10-3	-	TRBJ2-1	CAIRGDRDGNEQFF	TGTGCCATCAGGGGAGACAGGGATGGTAATGAGCAGTTCTTC
-	TRBV25-1	-	TRBJ2-3	CASKGGDTQYF	TGTGCCAGCAAAGGGGGAGATACGCAGTATTTT
-	TRBV9	many	TRBJ2-7	CASSVEEGRIPYEQYF	TGTGCCAGCAGCGTAGAAGAGGGCAGGATCCCCTACGAGCAGTACTTC
-	TRBV2	many	TRBJ1-1	CASRGTEAFF	TGTGCCAGCAGAGGCACTGAAGCTTTCTTT
-	TRBV6-5	-	TRBJ2-7	CASSPAWGYGQYF	TGTGCCAGCAGTCCGGCGTGGGGTTACGGGCAGTACTTC
-	TRBV29-1	many	TRBJ2-5	CSVEVGSAEETQYF	TGCAGCGTTGAAGTAGGTAGCGCAGAAGAGACCCAGTACTTC
-	TRBV7-2	-	TRBJ1-5	CASSLSAADSNQPQHF	TGTGCCAGCAGCTTAAGTGCAGCCGATAGCAATCAGCCCCAGCATTTT
TRBD1	TRBV7-2	-	TRBJ2-1	CASSLAYGTGVNEQFF	TGTGCCAGCAGCTTAGCATATGGGACAGGGGTCAATGAGCAGTTCTTC
-	TRBV12-3/TRBV12-4	-	TRBJ1-2	CASSRYPGAWDGYTF	TGTGCCAGCAGCCGATATCCGGGGGCGTGGGATGGCTACACCTTC
-	TRBV12-3/TRBV12-4	-	TRBJ2-1	CASTWDSYNEQFF	TGTGCCAGCACTTGGGACTCCTACAATGAGCAGTTCTTC
TRBD1	TRBV18	many	TRBJ2-7	CASSPRQGSYEQYF	TGTGCCAGCAGTCCCCGACAGGGTTCTTACGAGCAGTACTTC
TRBD2	TRBV20-1	few	TRBJ2-1	CSARDQRGRFNEQFF	TGCAGTGCTAGAGATCAGCGGGGGAGGTTTAATGAGCAGTTCTTC
-	TRBV4-3	few	TRBJ2-1	CASSQEGLIMGNEQFF	TGCGCCAGCAGCCAAGAGGGTTTAATAATGGGCAATGAGCAGTTCTTC
TRBD2	TRBV20-1	few	TRBJ2-5	CSASSAGISGETQYF	TGCAGTGCTAGCTCAGCGGGGATCTCCGGGGAGACCCAGTACTTC
-	TRBV28	few	TRBJ1-5	CASSLFGGPGNQPQHF	TGTGCCAGCAGTTTATTTGGGGGGCCAGGCAATCAGCCCCAGCATTTT
-	TRBV6-5	few	TRBJ2-3	CASSSPGQADTQYF	TGTGCCAGCAGTTCTCCGGGACAAGCAGATACGCAGTATTTT
-	TRBV7-2	-	TRBJ1-1	CASSLVRGFGTEAFF	TGTGCCAGCAGCTTAGTGAGGGGATTCGGGACTGAAGCTTTCTTT
-	TRBV20-1	-	TRBJ1-1	CSARGRKGDTEAFF	TGCAGTGCTAGAGGTCGAAAAGGGGACACTGAAGCTTTCTTT
-	TRBV4-3	once	TRBJ2-2	CASSQGQRTGKLFF	TGCGCCAGCAGCCAAGGTCAGCGCACCGGGAAGCTGTTTTTT
-	TRBV7-2	many	TRBJ2-5	CASSFASETQYF	TGTGCCAGCAGCTTTGCCAGCGAGACCCAGTACTTC
-	TRBV4-1	-	TRBJ1-2	CASSQENEAYGYTF	TGCGCCAGCAGCCAAGAAAACGAGGCCTATGGCTACACCTTC
-	TRBV20-1	few	TRBJ1-5	CSAQLPTDGGQPQHF	TGCAGTGCTCAACTCCCTACGGACGGGGGTCAGCCCCAGCATTTT
-	TRBV6-8	once	TRBJ2-1	CASIGVSNEQFF	TGTGCCAGCATAGGGGTTAGCAATGAGCAGTTCTTC
TRBD2	TRBV20-1	-	TRBJ2-7	CSARSMGTRSYNEQYF	TGCAGTGCTAGATCCATGGGGACTAGATCTTACAATGAGCAGTACTTC
-	TRBV6-2/TRBV6-3	-	TRBJ1-4	CASSPGPNEKLFF	TGTGCCAGCAGTCCGGGCCCTAATGAAAAACTGTTTTTT
TRBD2	TRBV7-2	few	TRBJ2-7	CASSLSSGGHYEQYF	TGTGCCAGCAGCTTATCGAGCGGGGGGCACTACGAGCAGTACTTC
TRBD2	TRBV11-2	-	TRBJ2-7	CASSLIGLAGLSYEQYF	TGTGCCAGCAGCTTAATCGGACTAGCGGGGCTTTCCTACGAGCAGTACTTC
TRBD1	TRBV5-1	few	TRBJ1-4	CASSLGQGRELFF	TGCGCCAGCAGCCTCGGACAGGGTCGGGAACTGTTTTTT
TRBD1	TRBV6-1	-	TRBJ1-2	CASSATGYDSYTF	TGTGCCAGCAGTGCGACAGGGTACGATAGCTACACCTTC
-	TRBV20-1	few	TRBJ1-5	CSARGGKDKSNQPQHF	TGCAGTGCTAGAGGGGGGAAAGATAAGAGCAATCAGCCCCAGCATTTT
TRBD1	TRBV14	-	TRBJ1-2	CASSQGTGDDGYTF	TGTGCCAGCAGCCAAGGAACAGGGGACGATGGCTACACCTTC
TRBD1	TRBV10-3	-	TRBJ1-6	CAISGQGNNSPLHF	TGTGCCATCAGTGGACAGGGGAATAATTCACCCCTCCACTTT
TRBD2	TRBV6-5	-	TRBJ2-5	CASTRGLAGQETQYF	TGTGCCAGCACCAGGGGACTAGCGGGACAAGAGACCCAGTACTTC
TRBD1	TRBV2	few	TRBJ1-5	CASTRGGTAHQPQHF	TGTGCCAGCACCCGTGGGGGGACAGCTCATCAGCCCCAGCATTTT
-	TRBV6-5	few	TRBJ1-2	CASSQTRDTIYGYTF	TGTGCCAGCAGTCAAACCAGGGACACCATCTATGGCTACACCTTC
-	TRBV20-1	few	TRBJ2-3	CSARDRLTSSTDTQYF	TGCAGTGCTAGAGATCGACTGACCTCTAGCACAGATACGCAGTATTTT
TRBD1	TRBV13	-	TRBJ2-5	CASSFWRSGGKETQYF	TGTGCCAGCAGCTTTTGGCGGTCAGGGGGCAAGGAGACCCAGTACTTC
-	TRBV2	-	TRBJ1-3	CASNLGGSGNTIYF	TGTGCCAGCAATCTGGGGGGCTCTGGAAACACCATATATTTT
TRBD1	TRBV7-9	few	TRBJ2-1	CASSLRPNRGRWTDEQFF	TGTGCCAGCAGCTTGAGGCCCAACAGGGGGCGATGGACAGATGAGCAGTTCTTC
-	TRBV13	-	TRBJ2-3	CASSTETATDTQYF	TGTGCCAGCAGCACTGAGACAGCCACAGATACGCAGTATTTT
TRBD2	TRBV20-1	few	TRBJ2-5	CSARPQRGGQNEQYF	TGCAGTGCTAGACCCCAGCGGGGGGGTCAGAATGAGCAGTACTTC